This T cell receptor beta chain was identified in a study of long-term antiretroviral therapy in people with HIV. This clone showed up just once. Trimming took 3 bases from V and 5 from J, leaving 13 bases between them. The CDR3 is 15 residues long. CDR1 and CDR2 (germline): MDHEN, SYDVKM. With survey level as its setting, the immunoSEQ assay was v3.0. The assay was immunoSEQ multiplex PCR, and TCRdb's table has in-frame clones only and misses some. The data show 17,000 or so clones, 70% to 90% seen once. The chain is built from TRBV28 and TRBJ1-4, with D unclear. Material: unsorted PBMCs, obtained 0.3 years after starting antiretroviral therapy. The origin of this receptor is a man younger than 30 with HIV. The CDR3 DNA follows: TGTGCCAGCAGTTTCTCACAATCACACAATGAAAAACTGTTTTTT. It is translated as CASSFSQSHNEKLFF.